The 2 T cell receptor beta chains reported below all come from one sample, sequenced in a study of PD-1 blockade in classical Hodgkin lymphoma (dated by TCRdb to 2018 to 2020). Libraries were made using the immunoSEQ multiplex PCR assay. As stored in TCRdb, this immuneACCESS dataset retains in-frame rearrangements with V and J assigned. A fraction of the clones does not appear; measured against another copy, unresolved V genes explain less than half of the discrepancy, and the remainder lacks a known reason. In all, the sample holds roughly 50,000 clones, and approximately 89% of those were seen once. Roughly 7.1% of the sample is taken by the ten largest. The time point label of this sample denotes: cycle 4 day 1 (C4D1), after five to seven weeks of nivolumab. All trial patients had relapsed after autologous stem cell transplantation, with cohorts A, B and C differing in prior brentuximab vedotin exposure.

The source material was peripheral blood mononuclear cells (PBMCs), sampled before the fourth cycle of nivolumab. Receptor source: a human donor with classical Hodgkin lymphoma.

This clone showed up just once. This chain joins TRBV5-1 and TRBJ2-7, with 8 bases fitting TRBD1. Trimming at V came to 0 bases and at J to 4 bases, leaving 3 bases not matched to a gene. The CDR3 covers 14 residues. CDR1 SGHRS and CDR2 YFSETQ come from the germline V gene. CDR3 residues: CASSLVTGVYEQYF. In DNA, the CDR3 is TGCGCCAGCAGCTTGGTGACAGGGGTTTACGAGCAGTACTTC.

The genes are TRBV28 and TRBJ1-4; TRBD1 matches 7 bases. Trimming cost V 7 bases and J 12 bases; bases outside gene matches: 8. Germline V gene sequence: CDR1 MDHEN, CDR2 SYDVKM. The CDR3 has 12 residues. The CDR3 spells CASNNRGRELFF. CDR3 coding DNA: TGTGCCAGCAATAACAGGGGACGGGAACTGTTTTTT.